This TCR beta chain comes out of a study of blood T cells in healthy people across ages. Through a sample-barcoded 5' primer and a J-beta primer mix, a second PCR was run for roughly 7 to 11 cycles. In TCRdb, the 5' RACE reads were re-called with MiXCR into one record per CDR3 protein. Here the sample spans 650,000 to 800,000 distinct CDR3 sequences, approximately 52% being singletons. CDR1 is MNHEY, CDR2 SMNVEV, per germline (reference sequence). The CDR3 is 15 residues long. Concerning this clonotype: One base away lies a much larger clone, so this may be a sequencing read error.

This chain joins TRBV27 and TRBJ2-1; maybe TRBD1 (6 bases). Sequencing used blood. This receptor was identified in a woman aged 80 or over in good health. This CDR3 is CASSLGGVSYNGQFF. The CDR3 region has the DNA TGTGCCAGCAGTTTAGGGGGCGTCTCCTACAATGGGCAGTTCTTC.